These 3 T cell receptor beta chains share one sample of origin, sequenced in a study of high-grade serous ovarian cancer treatment subgroups. Method: immunoSEQ multiplex PCR; TCRdb's copy keeps in-frame clones and lacks some. The data hold thousands of clones, with nearly 80% observed a single time. Tumor samples were obtained before definitive surgery or chemotherapy. The specimen sequenced was tumor tissue. The source of these receptors is a human donor with high-grade serous ovarian cancer.

The CDR3 spells CASTHRDRSYEQYF. CDR3 sequence (DNA): TGTGCCAGCACCCACCGGGACAGGAGTTACGAGCAGTACTTC. This chain links TRBV7-9 with TRBJ2-5, with 8 bases aligning to TRBD1. The J call could be wrong; TRBJ2-7 is a better fit for the DNA end. This CDR3 is built from 14 residues. Germline loops: CDR1 SEHNR, CDR2 FQNEAQ (reference sequence).

V gene TRBV19 combines with J gene TRBJ2-4, with D unresolved. The CDR3 runs 16 residues. Germline V CDR1 and CDR2: LNHDA, SQIVND (reference sequence). V gave up 1 base and J gave up 1 base, with 11 bases separating them. DNA of the CDR3: TGTGCCAGTAGTATAGGGCAGAAAAGGGCCAAAAACATTCAGTACTTC. It translates to CASSIGQKRAKNIQYF.

This clone was counted a few times. The chain links TRBV28 to TRBJ2-6; D not resolved. The V gene's germline CDR1 is MDHEN and CDR2 SYDVKM. This CDR3 comprises 16 residues. The V end lost 4 bases, the J end lost 0 bases, and 10 bases lay between the germline ends. CDR3 residues: CASSSPGRSGANVLTF. The CDR3 DNA reads as TGTGCCAGCAGTTCGCCAGGACGCTCTGGGGCCAACGTCCTGACTTTC. The complete variable domain, with remaining parts taken from reference TRBV28 and TRBJ2-6, reads DVKVTQSSRYLVKRTGEKVFLECVQDMDHENMFWYRQDPGLGLRLIYFSYDVKMKEKGDIPEGYSVSREKKERFSLILESASTNQTSMYLCASSSPGRSGANVLTFGAGSRLTVL.